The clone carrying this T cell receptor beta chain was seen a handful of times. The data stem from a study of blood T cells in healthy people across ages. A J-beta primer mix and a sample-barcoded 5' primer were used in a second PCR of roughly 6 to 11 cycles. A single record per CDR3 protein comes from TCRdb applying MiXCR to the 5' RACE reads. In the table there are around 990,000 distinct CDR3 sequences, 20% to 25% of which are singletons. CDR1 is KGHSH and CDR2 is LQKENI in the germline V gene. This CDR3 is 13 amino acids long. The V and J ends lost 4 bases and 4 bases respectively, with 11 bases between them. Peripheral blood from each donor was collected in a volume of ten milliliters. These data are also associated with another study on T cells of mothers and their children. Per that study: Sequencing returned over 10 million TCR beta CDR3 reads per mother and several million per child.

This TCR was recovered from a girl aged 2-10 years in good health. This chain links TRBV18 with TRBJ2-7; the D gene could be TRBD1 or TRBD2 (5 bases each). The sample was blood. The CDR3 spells CASSRSGRYEQYF. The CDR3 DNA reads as TGTGCCAGCTCACGATCAGGGAGATACGAGCAGTACTTC.